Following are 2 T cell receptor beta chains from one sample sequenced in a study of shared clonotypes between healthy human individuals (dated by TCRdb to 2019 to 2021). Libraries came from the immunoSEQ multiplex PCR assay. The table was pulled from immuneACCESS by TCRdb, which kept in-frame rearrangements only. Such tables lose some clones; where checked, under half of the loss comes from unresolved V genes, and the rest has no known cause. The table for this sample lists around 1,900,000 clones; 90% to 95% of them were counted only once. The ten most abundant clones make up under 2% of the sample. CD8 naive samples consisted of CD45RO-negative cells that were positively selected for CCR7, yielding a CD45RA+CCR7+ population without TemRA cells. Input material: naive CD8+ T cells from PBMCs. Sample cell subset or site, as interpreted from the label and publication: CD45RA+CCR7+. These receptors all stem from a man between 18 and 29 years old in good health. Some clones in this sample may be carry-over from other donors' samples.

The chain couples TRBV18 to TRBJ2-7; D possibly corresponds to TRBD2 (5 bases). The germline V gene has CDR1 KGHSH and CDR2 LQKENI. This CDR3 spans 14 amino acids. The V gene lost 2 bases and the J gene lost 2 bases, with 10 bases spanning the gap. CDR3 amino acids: CASSPGAATYEQYF. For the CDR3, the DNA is TGTGCCAGCTCACCAGGAGCGGCCACCTACGAGCAGTACTTC.

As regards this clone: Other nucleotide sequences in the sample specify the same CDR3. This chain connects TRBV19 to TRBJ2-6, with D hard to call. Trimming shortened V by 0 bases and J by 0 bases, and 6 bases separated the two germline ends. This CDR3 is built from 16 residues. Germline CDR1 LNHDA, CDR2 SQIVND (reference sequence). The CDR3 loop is CASSIDRGSGANVLTF. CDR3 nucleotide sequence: TGTGCCAGTAGTATAGATCGAGGCTCTGGGGCCAACGTCCTGACTTTC.